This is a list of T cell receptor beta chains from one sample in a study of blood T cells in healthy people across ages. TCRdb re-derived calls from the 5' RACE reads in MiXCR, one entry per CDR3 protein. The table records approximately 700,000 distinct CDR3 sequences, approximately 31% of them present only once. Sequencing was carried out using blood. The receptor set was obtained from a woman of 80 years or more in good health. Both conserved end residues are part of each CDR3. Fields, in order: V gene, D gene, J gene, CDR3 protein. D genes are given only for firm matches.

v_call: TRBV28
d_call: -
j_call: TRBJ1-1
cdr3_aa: CASTFTPSGRAEAFF

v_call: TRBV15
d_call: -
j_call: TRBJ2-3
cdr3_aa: CATSRSLLSYTDTQYF

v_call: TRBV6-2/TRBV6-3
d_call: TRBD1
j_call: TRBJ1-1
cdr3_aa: CASSYGQGAPRDTEAFF

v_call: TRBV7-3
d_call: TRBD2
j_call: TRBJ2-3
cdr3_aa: CASSPRTSSDTQYF

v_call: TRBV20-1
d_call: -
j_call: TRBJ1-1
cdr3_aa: CSASAWDGTEAFF

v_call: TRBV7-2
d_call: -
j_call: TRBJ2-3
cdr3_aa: CAGSLARGGDTQYF

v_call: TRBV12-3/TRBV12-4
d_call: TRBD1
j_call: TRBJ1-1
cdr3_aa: CASHRGPGTEAFF

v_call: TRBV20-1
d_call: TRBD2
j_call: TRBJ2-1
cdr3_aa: CSARPLAGRSVEQFF

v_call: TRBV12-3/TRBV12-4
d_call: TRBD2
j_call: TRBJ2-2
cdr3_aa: CASRWGLAGGRNGELFF

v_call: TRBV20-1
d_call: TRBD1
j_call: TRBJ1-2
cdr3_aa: CSASRPGQGFYGYTF

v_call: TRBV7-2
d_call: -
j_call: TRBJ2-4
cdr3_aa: CASSSGKNIQYF

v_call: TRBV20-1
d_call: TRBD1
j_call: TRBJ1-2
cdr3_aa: CSARYQGADGYTF

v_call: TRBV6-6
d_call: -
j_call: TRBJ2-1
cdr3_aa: CASQGLGNEQFF

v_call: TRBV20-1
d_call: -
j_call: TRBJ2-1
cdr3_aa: CSAKGGGVEQFF

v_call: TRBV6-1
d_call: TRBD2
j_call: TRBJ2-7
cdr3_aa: CASSVAGGPNEQYF

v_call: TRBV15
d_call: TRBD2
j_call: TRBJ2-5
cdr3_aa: CATSRDPTRGAYTRYF

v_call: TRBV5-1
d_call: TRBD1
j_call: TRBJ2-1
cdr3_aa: CASSLGYGTGYNEQFF

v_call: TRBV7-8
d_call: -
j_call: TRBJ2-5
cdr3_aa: CASSLSKYYNEQYF

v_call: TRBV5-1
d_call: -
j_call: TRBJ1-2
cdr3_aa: CASSPGGGRPDGYTF

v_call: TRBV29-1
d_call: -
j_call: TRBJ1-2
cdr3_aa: CSAGGTSHGYTF

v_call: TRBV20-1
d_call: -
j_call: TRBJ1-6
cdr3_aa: CSARDPTKAGHSPLHF

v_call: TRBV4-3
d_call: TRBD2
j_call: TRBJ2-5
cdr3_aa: CASSQEVWRGGETQYF

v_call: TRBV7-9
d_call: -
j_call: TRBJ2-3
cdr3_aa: CASSPMGLKTDTQYF

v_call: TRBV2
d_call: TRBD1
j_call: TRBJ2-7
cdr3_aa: CASSPRSGTGVYEQYF

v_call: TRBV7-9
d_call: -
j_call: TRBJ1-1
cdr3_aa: CATGRRTRGTEAFF

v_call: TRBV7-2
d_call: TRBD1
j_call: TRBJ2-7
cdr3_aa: CASSPRTGLGYEQYF

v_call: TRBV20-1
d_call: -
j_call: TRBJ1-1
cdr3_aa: CSARPGVNTEAFF

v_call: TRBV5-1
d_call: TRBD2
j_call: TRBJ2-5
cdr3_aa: CASKFLAGGGETQYF

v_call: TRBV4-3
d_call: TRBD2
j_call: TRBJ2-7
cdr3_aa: CASSQDSSGGAYEQYF

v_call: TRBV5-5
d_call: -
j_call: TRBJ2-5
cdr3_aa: CASMGRNQETQYF

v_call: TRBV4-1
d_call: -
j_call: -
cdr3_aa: CASSQPPIGAGTQYF

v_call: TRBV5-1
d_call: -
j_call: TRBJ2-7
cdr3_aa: CASSSLMGGYEQYF

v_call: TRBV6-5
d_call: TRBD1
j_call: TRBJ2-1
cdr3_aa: CASKPTPGQLPNEQFF

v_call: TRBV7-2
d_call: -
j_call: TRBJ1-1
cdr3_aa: CASSPSRGEAFF

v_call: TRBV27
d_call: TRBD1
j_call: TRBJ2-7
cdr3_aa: CASRGTGLHEQYF

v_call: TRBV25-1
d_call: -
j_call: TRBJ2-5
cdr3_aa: CASSESEKGGQETQYF

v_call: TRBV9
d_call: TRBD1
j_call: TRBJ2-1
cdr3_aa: CASSPRDRVGGEQFF

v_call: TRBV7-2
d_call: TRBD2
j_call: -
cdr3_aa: CASSSLGTSGYEQYF

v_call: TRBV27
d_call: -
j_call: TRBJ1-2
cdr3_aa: CASSFAGTGGYTF

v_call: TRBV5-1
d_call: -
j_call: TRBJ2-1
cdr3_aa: CASSADGYNEQFF

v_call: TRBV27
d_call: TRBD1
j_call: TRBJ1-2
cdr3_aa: CASSPRAPGTGADYGYTF

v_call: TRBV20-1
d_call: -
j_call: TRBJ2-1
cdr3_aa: CSADGSVTYNEQFF